This T cell receptor (beta chain) was profiled in a study of T cells expressing NK-cell markers. Overall study: Seropositivity for HCMV was found in seven of the eight sequenced donors, with one seronegative. Study conclusions and caveats: Several donors' CD3+CD56-NKG2C+ cells were dominated by the same clonotypes. About 1.0-7.5% of CD8+ T cells in over 5 donors belonged to dominant NKG2C+ clonotypes.

This CDR3 has 19 amino acids. Germline CDR1 and CDR2: SGHRS and YFSETQ. Note on this clonotype: Its antigen is not identified.

TCRdb re-called the 5' RACE reads and catalogs CDR3 proteins one per entry, DNA excluded. The table lists 300,000 to 500,000 distinct CDR3 sequences. This sequence originates from a woman aged 45-60 years in good health. Sequencing was performed on blood T cells: a sorted CD56 or NKG2C T cell subset, CD4+ or CD8+ T cells, or bulk PBMC T cells (not recorded which). The chain uses TRBV5-1 and TRBJ2-7; TCRdb proposes TRBD2, but this gene call is untestable without DNA. CDR3 sequence reads: CASSFFAGPPEGSSYEQYF.